This TCR beta chain was profiled in a study of T-cell reconstitution after alpha-beta-depleted transplantation in children. This clonotype has at least ten counts. Unique molecular identifiers were built into the TCRbeta library. TCRdb called the PCR reads again in MiXCR, with one record for every CDR3 protein. Of approximately 420,000 distinct CDR3 sequences detected, about a tenth appear once; the ten largest clones hold about 5%. Germline loops: CDR1 DFQATT, CDR2 SNEGSKA (reference sequence). V was shortened by 6 bases and J by 5 bases, with 15 bases between the two germline ends. The CDR3 is made up of 13 amino acids.

Source: PBMCs from the stem cell graft donor, taken from the stem cell graft. The source is a human donor who donated a stem cell graft to a child with acute myeloid leukemia. The genes are TRBV20-1 and TRBJ2-3, with D possibly being TRBD1 (6 bases). As DNA, the CDR3 is TGCAGTGCCCTAGACAGGAGTGGAGATACGCAGTATTTT. Amino acid sequence: CSALDRSGDTQYF.